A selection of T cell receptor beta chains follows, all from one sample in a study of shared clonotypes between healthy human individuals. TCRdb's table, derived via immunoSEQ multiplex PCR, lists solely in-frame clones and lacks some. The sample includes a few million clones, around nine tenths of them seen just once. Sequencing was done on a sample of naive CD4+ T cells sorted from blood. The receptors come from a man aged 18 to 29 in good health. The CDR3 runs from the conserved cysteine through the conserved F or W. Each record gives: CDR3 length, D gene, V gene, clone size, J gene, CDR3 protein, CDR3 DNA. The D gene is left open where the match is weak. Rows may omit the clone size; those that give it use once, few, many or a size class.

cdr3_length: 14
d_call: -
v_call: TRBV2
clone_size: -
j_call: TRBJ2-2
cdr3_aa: CASGTDTTTGELFF
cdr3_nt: TGTGCCAGCGGGACGGACACAACCACCGGGGAGCTGTTTTTT

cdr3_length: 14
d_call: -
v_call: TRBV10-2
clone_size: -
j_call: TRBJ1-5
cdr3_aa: CASSEGVARPAQHF
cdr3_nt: TGCGCCAGCAGTGAAGGGGTTGCGAGACCAGCCCAGCATTTT

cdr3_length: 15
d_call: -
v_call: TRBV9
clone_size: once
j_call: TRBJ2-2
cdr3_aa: CASSADGPNTGELFF
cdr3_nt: TGTGCCAGCAGCGCGGACGGACCGAACACCGGGGAGCTGTTTTTT

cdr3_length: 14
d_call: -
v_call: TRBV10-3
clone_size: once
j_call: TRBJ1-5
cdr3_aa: CASSYNRANQPQHF
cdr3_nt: TGTGCCAGCAGTTACAACAGGGCCAATCAGCCCCAGCATTTT

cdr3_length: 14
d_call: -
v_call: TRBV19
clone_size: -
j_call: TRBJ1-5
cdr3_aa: CASSKLGSNQPQHF
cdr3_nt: TGTGCCAGCTCCAAGCTAGGTAGCAATCAGCCCCAGCATTTT

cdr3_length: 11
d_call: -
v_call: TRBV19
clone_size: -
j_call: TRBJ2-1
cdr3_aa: CASTAYNEQFF
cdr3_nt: TGTGCCAGTACAGCCTACAATGAGCAGTTCTTC

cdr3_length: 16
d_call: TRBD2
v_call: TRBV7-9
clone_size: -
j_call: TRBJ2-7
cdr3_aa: CASSPGGWQGTYEQYF
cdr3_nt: TGTGCCAGCAGCCCCGGGGGGTGGCAGGGAACCTACGAGCAGTACTTC

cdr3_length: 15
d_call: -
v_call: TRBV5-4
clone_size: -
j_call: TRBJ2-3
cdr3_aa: CASSPTGAGLDTQYF
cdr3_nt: TGTGCCAGCAGCCCGACCGGGGCAGGGCTAGATACGCAGTATTTT

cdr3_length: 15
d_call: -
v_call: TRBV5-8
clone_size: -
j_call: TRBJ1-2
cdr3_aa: CASSLRPLSNYGYTF
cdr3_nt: TGTGCCAGCAGCCTACGTCCGCTTTCGAACTATGGCTACACCTTC

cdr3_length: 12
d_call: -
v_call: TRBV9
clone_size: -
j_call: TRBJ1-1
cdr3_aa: CASSSMDTEAFF
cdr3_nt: TGTGCCAGCAGTTCTATGGACACTGAAGCTTTCTTT

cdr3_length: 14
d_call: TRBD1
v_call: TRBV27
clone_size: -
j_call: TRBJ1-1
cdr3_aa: CASSLLGGGTEAFF
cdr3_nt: TGTGCCAGCAGTTTATTAGGGGGCGGCACTGAAGCTTTCTTT

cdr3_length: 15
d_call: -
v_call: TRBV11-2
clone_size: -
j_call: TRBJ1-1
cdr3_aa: CASTGAQDLNTEAFF
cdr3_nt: TGTGCCAGCACCGGTGCACAAGATCTGAACACTGAAGCTTTCTTT

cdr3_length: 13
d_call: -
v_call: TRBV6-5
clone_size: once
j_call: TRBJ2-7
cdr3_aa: CASSRTFSYEQYF
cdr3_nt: TGTGCCAGCAGTCGGACATTCTCCTACGAGCAGTACTTC

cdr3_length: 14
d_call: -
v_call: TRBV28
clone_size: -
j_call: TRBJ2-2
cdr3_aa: CASSLLGNTGELFF
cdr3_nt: TGTGCCAGCAGTTTATTAGGCAACACCGGGGAGCTGTTTTTT

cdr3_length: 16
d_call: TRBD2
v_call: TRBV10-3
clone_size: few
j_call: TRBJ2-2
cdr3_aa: CAISDGLAGGSGELFF
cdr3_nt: TGTGCCATCAGTGACGGACTAGCGGGAGGTAGCGGGGAGCTGTTTTTT

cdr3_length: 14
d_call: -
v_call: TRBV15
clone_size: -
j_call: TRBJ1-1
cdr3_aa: CATSRDHGYTEAFF
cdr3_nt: TGTGCCACCAGCAGAGATCACGGGTATACTGAAGCTTTCTTT

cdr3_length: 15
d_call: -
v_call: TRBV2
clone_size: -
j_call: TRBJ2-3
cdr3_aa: CASDRFFSSTDTQYF
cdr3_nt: TGTGCCAGCGACAGGTTTTTCTCTAGCACAGATACGCAGTATTTT

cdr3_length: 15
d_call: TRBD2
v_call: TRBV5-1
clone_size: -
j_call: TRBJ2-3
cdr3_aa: CASLLAGESTDTQYF
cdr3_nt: TGCGCCAGCCTACTAGCGGGAGAAAGCACAGATACGCAGTATTTT

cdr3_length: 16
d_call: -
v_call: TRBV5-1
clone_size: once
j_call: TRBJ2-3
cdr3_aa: CASSLKRVSSADTQYF
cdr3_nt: TGCGCCAGCAGCTTGAAGCGGGTAAGTAGTGCAGATACGCAGTATTTT

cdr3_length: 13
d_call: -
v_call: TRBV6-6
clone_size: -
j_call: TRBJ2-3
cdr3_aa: CASLRGRTDTQYF
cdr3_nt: TGTGCCAGCCTACGGGGGCGCACAGATACGCAGTATTTT

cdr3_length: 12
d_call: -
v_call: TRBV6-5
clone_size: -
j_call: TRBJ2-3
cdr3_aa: CASSSTTDTQYF
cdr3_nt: TGTGCCAGCAGTTCCACAACAGATACGCAGTATTTT

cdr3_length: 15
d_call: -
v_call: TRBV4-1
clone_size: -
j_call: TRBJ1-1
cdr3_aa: CASSLTAREDTEAFF
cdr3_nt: TGCGCCAGCAGCCTAACAGCCAGGGAGGACACTGAAGCTTTCTTT

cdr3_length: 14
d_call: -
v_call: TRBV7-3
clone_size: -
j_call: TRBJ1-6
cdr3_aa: CASSLNTDNSPLHF
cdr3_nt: TGTGCCAGCAGCTTAAACACGGATAATTCACCCCTCCACTTT

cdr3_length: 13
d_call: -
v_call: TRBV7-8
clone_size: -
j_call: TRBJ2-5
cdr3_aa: CASSLDFGETQYF
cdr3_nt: TGTGCCAGCAGCTTGGACTTCGGGGAGACCCAGTACTTC

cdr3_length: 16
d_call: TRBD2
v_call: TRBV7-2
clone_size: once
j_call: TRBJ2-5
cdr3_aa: CASSSLAGLAGGTQYF
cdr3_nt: TGTGCCAGCAGCTCCCTCGCCGGACTAGCGGGTGGGACCCAGTACTTC

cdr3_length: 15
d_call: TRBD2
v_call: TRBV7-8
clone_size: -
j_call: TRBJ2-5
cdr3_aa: CASSPGTSGSQTQYF
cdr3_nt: TGTGCCAGCAGCCCCGGGACTAGCGGGAGCCAGACCCAGTACTTC

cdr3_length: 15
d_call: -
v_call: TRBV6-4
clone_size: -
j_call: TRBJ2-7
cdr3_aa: CASSVRDGPFYEQYF
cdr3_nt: TGTGCCAGCAGTGTAAGGGACGGACCCTTCTACGAGCAGTACTTC

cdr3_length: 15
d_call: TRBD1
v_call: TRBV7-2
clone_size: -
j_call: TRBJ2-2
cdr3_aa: CASSPGTGGSGELFF
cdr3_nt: TGTGCCAGCAGCCCCGGGACAGGGGGCTCCGGGGAGCTGTTTTTT

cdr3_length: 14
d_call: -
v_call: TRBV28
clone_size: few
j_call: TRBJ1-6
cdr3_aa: CASGYYSANSPLHF
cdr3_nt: TGTGCCAGCGGGTACTACTCTGCTAATTCACCCCTCCACTTT

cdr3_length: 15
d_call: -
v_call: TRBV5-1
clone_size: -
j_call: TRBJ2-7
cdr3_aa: CASSLGRGSSYEQYF
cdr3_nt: TGCGCCAGCAGCTTGGGGCGCGGAAGCTCCTACGAGCAGTACTTC

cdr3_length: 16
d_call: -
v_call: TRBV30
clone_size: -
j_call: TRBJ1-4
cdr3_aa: CAWSASYAWGDEKLFF
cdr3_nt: TGTGCCTGGAGTGCATCATATGCATGGGGAGATGAAAAACTGTTTTTT

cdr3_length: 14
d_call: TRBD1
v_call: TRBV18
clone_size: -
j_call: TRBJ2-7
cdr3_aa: CASSQGQGTYEQYF
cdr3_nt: TGTGCCAGCTCACAGGGACAGGGAACCTACGAGCAGTACTTC

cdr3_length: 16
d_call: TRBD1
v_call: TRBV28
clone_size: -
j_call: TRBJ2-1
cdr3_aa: CASISLQGASYNEQFF
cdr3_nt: TGTGCCAGCATTTCGCTGCAGGGGGCTTCCTACAATGAGCAGTTCTTC

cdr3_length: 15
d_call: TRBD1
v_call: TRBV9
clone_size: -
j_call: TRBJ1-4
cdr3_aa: CASSVEGQGNEKLFF
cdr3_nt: TGTGCCAGCAGCGTAGAGGGACAGGGAAATGAAAAACTGTTTTTT

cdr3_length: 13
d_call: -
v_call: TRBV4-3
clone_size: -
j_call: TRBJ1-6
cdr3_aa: CASSQARNSPLHF
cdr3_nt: TGCGCCAGCAGCCAAGCCAGGAATTCACCCCTCCACTTT

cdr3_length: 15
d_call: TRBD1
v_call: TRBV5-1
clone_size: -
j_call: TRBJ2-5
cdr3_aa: CASSLVRTGEETQYF
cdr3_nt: TGCGCCAGCAGCTTGGTTCGGACAGGGGAAGAGACCCAGTACTTC

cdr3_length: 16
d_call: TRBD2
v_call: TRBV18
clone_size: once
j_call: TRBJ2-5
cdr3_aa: CASSPPKIAGEETQYF
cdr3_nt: TGTGCCAGCTCACCGCCGAAGATAGCGGGAGAAGAGACCCAGTACTTC

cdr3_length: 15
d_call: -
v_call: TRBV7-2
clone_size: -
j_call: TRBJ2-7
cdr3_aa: CASSLAGGSSYEQYF
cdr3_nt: TGTGCCAGCAGCTTAGCTGGGGGCTCTTCCTACGAGCAGTACTTC

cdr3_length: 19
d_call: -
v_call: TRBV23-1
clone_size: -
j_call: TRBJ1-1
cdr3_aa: CASSPHTARKILADTEAFF
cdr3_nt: TGCGCCAGCAGCCCACACACCGCCCGGAAGATTCTGGCTGACACTGAAGCTTTCTTT

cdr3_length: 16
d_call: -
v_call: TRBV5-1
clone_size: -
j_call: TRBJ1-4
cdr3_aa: CASSLQTGRTNEKLFF
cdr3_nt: TGCGCCAGCAGCTTGCAAACAGGGAGAACTAATGAAAAACTGTTTTTT

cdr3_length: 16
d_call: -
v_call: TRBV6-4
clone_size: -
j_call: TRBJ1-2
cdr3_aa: CASSAGTVIGWEGYTF
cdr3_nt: TGTGCCAGCAGCGCCGGGACGGTGATCGGATGGGAAGGCTACACCTTC

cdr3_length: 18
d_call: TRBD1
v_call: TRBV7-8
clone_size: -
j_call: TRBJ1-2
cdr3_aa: CASSLTGQALTKLYGYTF
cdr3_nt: TGTGCCAGCAGCCTTACGGGACAGGCACTGACCAAACTCTATGGCTACACCTTC

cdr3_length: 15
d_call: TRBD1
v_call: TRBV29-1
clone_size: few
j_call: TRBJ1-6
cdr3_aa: CSVEGCRGLNSPLHF
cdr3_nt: TGCAGCGTTGAAGGGTGTAGGGGGCTTAATTCACCCCTCCACTTT

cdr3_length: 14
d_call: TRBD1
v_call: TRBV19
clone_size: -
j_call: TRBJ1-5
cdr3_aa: CASRSGTGNQPQHF
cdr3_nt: TGTGCCAGTAGGAGCGGGACAGGGAATCAGCCCCAGCATTTT

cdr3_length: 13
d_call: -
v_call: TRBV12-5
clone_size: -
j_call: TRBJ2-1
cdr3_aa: CASGPMSYNEQFF
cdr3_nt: TGTGCTAGTGGCCCCATGAGTTACAATGAGCAGTTCTTC

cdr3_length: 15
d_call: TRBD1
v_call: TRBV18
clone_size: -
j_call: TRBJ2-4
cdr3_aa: CASSRDRVVGNIQYF
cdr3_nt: TGTGCCAGCTCCCGGGACAGGGTCGTCGGAAACATTCAGTACTTC

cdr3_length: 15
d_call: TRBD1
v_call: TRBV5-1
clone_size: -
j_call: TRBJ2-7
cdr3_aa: CASSPLGQGAYEQYF
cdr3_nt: TGCGCCAGCAGCCCTCTCGGACAGGGGGCCTACGAGCAGTACTTC

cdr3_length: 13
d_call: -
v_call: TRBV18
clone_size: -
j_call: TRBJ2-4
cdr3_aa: CASTNSAKNIQYF
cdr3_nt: TGTGCCAGCACCAATTCAGCCAAAAACATTCAGTACTTC

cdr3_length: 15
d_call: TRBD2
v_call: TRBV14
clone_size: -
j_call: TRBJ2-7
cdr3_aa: CASSQAPTSVRAPDF
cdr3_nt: TGTGCCAGCAGCCAAGCCCCCACTAGCGTACGCGCCCCGGACTTC

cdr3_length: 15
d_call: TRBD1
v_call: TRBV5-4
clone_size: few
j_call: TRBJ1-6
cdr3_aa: CASSLETGATSPLHF
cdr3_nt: TGTGCCAGCAGCTTGGAGACAGGGGCAACTTCACCCCTCCACTTT

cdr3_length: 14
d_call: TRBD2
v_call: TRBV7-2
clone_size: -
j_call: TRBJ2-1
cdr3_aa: CASRSGLAGDEQFF
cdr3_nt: TGTGCCAGCAGATCGGGACTAGCGGGAGATGAGCAGTTCTTC